This T cell receptor (beta chain) was sequenced for a study of blood T cell repertoires in COVID-19 (dated by TCRdb to the early 2020s). Background for the entire study: The collaborator samples originated in the United States, Italy and Spain and spanned the acute and convalescent phases of COVID-19. Samples came from the ongoing ImmuneRACE study (first 160 participants) plus 1,254 subjects from 6 global collaborators. Subjects who had been exposed to COVID-19, were actively infected with it, or had recovered from it provided the deeply sampled blood TCRbeta repertoires that made up the dataset. HLA class I and class II types, where available, came from metadata supplied by the sample provider rather than from assay-based typing. The repertoires were made available in a free public database intended to serve as a resource for research on the immune response to SARS-CoV-2. Nearly every sample came with metadata listing a de-identified subject ID, COVID-19 status, age in years and sex. The prospective study material was composed of cDNA or gDNA derived from T cells, B-cell-depleted T cells, or PBMCs.

The germline V gene gives CDR1 as MGHDK and CDR2 as SYGVNS. Clipping removes 0 bases from V and 1 base from J, with 2 as the unmatched junction base count. Measured from the cysteine to the phenylalanine, the CDR3 is 15 residues long. This entry keeps only the CDR3 DNA: 45 bases, framed from base 1. The collaborating institutions used their own protocols to collect whole blood in K2EDTA tubes. Collaborator samples were shipped for TCRbeta analysis as frozen whole blood, isolated PBMCs, or DNA extracted from either sample type. For this clone: Its antigen target is currently unknown. Per-base qualities were not stored, and no clone one base away is much larger.

The paper as a whole reports these results and caveats: How much clinical and demographic metadata was included differed by source and by participant, and the metadata was provided uncurated.

TCRbeta CDR3 regions were amplified from genomic DNA using the immunoSEQ Assay, a bias-controlled multiplex PCR. Per the authors' processing: The number of nucleated cells in each sample was estimated from the amplification of reference gene primers within the assay. Sequence reads were collapsed and filtered to measure the absolute abundance of every unique TCRbeta CDR3 rearrangement. For each sample, productive Simpson clonality was calculated as the square root of Simpson's diversity index over productive rearrangements. As stored in TCRdb, this immuneACCESS dataset retains in-frame rearrangements with V and J assigned. A fraction of the clones does not appear; measured against another copy, unresolved V genes explain less than half of the discrepancy, and the remainder lacks a known reason. V and J calls and clone size come straight from that table; D and trimming were deduced from the DNA. This sample is represented by tens of thousands of clones; 80% to 90% of them were singletons. The ten largest account for 1.9% of the sample.

Sequencing was performed on peripheral blood. The source is a woman older than 75 with active or convalescent COVID-19. This chain is built from TRBV25-1 and TRBJ2-5, with 7 bases matching TRBD1. The CDR3 region has the sequence CASSEYRGSQETQYF. In nucleotide form, the sequence is TGTGCCAGCAGTGAATACAGGGGGTCCCAAGAGACCCAGTACTTC.